The 14 T cell receptor beta chains reported below all come from one sample, sequenced in a study of OX40 agonist ivuxolimab in advanced cancers. Produced via immunoSEQ multiplex PCR; TCRdb's table is partial and in-frame only. The data hold around 37,000 clones, with around 83% observed a single time. The material was CD4+ or CD8+ T cells sorted from blood, obtained in a trial of the OX40 agonist ivuxolimab. The receptors shown here come from an adult with an advanced solid tumor such as melanoma, head and neck, liver or kidney cancer.

This sequence joins TRBV7-3 and TRBJ1-1; D perhaps matches TRBD1 (6 bases). The CDR3 has 12 residues. V lost 0 bases and J 9 bases, leaving 8 bases between the germline ends. CDR1 and CDR2 from the germline V gene are SGHTA and FQGTGA. CDR3 DNA: TGTGCCAGCAGCTTAACCACAGGGCAAGCTTTCTTT. Amino acids: CASSLTTGQAFF.

V and J are TRBV4-2 and TRBJ1-3; D call uncertain. The V end lost 0 bases, the J end lost 0 bases, and 6 bases lay between the germline ends. Germline V gene data show CDR1 as LGHNA and CDR2 as YNFKEQ. CDR3 length equals 15 residues. The CDR3 DNA follows: TGTGCCAGCAGCCAAGACGGTGCCTCTGGAAACACCATATATTTT. Protein: CASSQDGASGNTIYF.

V usage is TRBV7-3 and J usage is TRBJ2-5; D uncertain. Matching the DNA end better, TRBJ2-7 makes the J call doubtful. The CDR3 consists of 13 residues. Germline V gene data show CDR1 as SGHTA and CDR2 as FQGTGA. The CDR3 DNA reads TGTGCCAGCAGCTTAGGACGGGCCTACGAGCAGTACTTC. Amino acids: CASSLGRAYEQYF.

This chain connects TRBV5-1 to TRBJ2-7; D not resolved. Trimming took off 3 bases at V and 0 bases at J, with 10 bases between the two ends. The germline V gene has CDR1 SGHRS and CDR2 YFSETQ. CDR3 size: 14 residues. The CDR3 is CASSSIGSSYEQYF. The CDR3 nucleotides are TGCGCCAGCAGCTCGATAGGAAGCTCCTACGAGCAGTACTTC. The variable domain in full, completed from reference TRBV5-1 and TRBJ2-7, reads KAGVTQTPRYLIKTRGQQVTLSCSPISGHRSVSWYQQTPGQGLQFLFEYFSETQRNKGNFPGRFSGRQFSNSRSEMNVSTLELGDSALYLCASSSIGSSYEQYFGPGTRLTVT.

The rearrangement uses TRBV9 and TRBJ2-1; possibly TRBD1 or TRBD2 for D (6 bases each). Trimming shortened V by 2 bases and J by 2 bases, and 11 bases separated the two germline ends. Germline loops: CDR1 SGDLS, CDR2 YYNGEE. CDR3 length: 15 amino acids. The CDR3 bases are TGTGCCAGCAGCGTGGAGGGGGTCGCCTACAATGAGCAGTTCTTC. Encoded protein: CASSVEGVAYNEQFF. The full variable domain, in which reference TRBV9 and TRBJ2-1 provide the parts outside the CDR3, is DSGVTQTPKHLITATGQRVTLRCSPRSGDLSVYWYQQSLDQGLQFLIQYYNGEERAKGNILERFSAQQFPDLHSELNLSSLELGDSALYFCASSVEGVAYNEQFFGPGTRLTVL.

V gene TRBV9 combines with J gene TRBJ2-1, with 10 bases that match TRBD2. CDR1 is SGDLS, CDR2 YYNGEE, per germline. The CDR3 length is 16 residues. Trimming took 4 bases from V and 2 from J; bases not matched to a gene: 6. The CDR3 DNA reads TGTGCCAGCAGCACTTCCGGGACTAGCGCCTACAATGAGCAGTTCTTC. It encodes CASSTSGTSAYNEQFF.

The V and J genes are TRBV6-1 and TRBJ2-7, with 7 bases identical to TRBD1. V lost 2 bases, J lost 2 bases, and 3 bases stayed unmatched. CDR3 length: 14 amino acids. Germline-derived CDR1 and CDR2 are MNHNS and SASEGT. CDR3 loop: CASSELGTAYEQYF. The CDR3 DNA reads TGTGCCAGCAGTGAATTAGGGACAGCCTACGAGCAGTACTTC.

This clone was seen a few times. The chain couples TRBV5-5 to TRBJ2-7; D possibly corresponds to TRBD1 (6 bases). With 4 bases removed from V and 4 bases from J, the gap between germline ends came to 15 bases. CDR1 and CDR2 from the germline V gene are SGHKS and YYEKEE (reference sequence). The length of the CDR3 is 14 residues. CDR3 in amino acids: CASSAARGWYEQYF. The CDR3 DNA is TGTGCCAGCAGCGCCGCCAGGGGTTGGTACGAGCAGTACTTC.

The genes are TRBV7-8 and TRBJ1-5; D remains ambiguous. CDR1 is SGHVS, CDR2 FQNEAQ, per germline. V lost 4 bases and J lost 2, with 18 bases in between. The CDR3 spans 17 residues. The CDR3 protein is CASSSTGWGSRNQPQHF. The CDR3 DNA reads TGTGCCAGCAGCTCAACCGGGTGGGGAAGCCGCAATCAGCCCCAGCATTTT. Combining the CDR3 with reference TRBV7-8 and TRBJ1-5 gives the whole variable domain GAGVSQSPRYKVAKRGQDVALRCDPISGHVSLFWYQQALGQGPEFLTYFQNEAQLDKSGLPSDRFFAERPEGSVSTLKIQRTQQEDSAVYLCASSSTGWGSRNQPQHFGDGTRLSIL.

The chain is built from TRBV5-8 and TRBJ2-1; perhaps TRBD1 as D (5 bases). V shed 6 bases and J shed 8 bases, with 15 bases lying between them. CDR1 SGHTS and CDR2 YDEGEE come from the germline V gene. This CDR3 is built from 13 residues. The CDR3 DNA reads TGTGCCAGCAACAGGCCCCCCGGCGATGAGCAGTTCTTC. It translates to CASNRPPGDEQFF.

The chain couples TRBV28 to TRBJ2-3; 10 bases map to TRBD2. This CDR3 region has 14 residues. Germline V gene sequence: CDR1 MDHEN, CDR2 SYDVKM. V shed 2 bases and J 12 bases; nucleotides not matched to a gene: 8. CDR3 amino acids: CASSLRLAGVSQYF. The CDR3, as DNA: TGTGCCAGCAGTTTACGCCTAGCGGGAGTTTCCCAGTATTTT.

The J gene is TRBJ2-7, the V gene TRBV2; TRBD1 matches at 9 bases. Germline loops: CDR1 SNHLY, CDR2 FYNNEI. J lost 3 bases, V lost 7 bases, and 7 bases had no gene match. The CDR3 sequence is 14 residues long. The DNA for the CDR3 is TGTGCCAGCAATTGGGAGACAGGGGGCTACGAGCAGTACTTC. It specifies CASNWETGGYEQYF.

This clone ranks as large (0.1 to 1%). J is TRBJ2-3 and V is TRBV6-4, with 7 bases identical to TRBD1. Germline CDR1 MRHNA, CDR2 SNTAGT. Trimming cost V 0 bases and J 4 bases; bases outside gene matches: 1. The CDR3 length is 14 residues. In DNA form, the CDR3 reads TGTGCCAGCAGTGACTCGCAGGGGGCAGATACGCAGTATTTT. The encoded protein is CASSDSQGADTQYF.

The V gene is TRBV6-6, the J gene TRBJ1-1; D gene ambiguous. Germline CDR1 MNHNY, CDR2 SVGAGI (reference sequence). This CDR3 has 14 residues. Deletions cut 4 bases from V and 3 bases from J, with 12 bases between. DNA of the CDR3: TGTGCCAGCAGTTTCCGGGCGGGCGACACTGAAGCTTTCTTT. Amino acid sequence: CASSFRAGDTEAFF.